The 8 T cell receptor beta chains given below trace back to one sample, sequenced in a study of T-cell reconstitution after alpha-beta-depleted transplantation in children. The TCRbeta library was prepared with unique molecular identifiers. MiXCR, applied by TCRdb to the PCR reads, yields one record per CDR3 protein. Of about 240,000 distinct CDR3 sequences detected, about 23% appear once; the ten largest clones hold 2% to 3%. Specimen: PBMCs, collected before TCRalphabeta/CD19-depleted stem cell transplant. All receptors come from a girl aged 2 to 9 with Fanconi anemia, due to receive a stem cell transplant.

The sample holds many counts of this clonotype. The chain recombines TRBV20-1 with TRBJ2-3; TRBD1 is a possible D gene (6 bases). Trimming took off 5 bases at V and 1 base at J, with 10 bases between the two ends. This CDR3 contains 13 residues. CDR1 and CDR2 (germline): DFQATT, SNEGSKA (reference sequence). CDR3 in amino acids: CSAPRQGTDTQYF. DNA for the CDR3: TGCAGTGCTCCTCGACAGGGCACAGATACGCAGTATTTT.

J is TRBJ1-1 and V is TRBV28, with D unclear. Trimming took 2 bases from V and 8 from J, leaving 6 bases between them. The CDR3 contains 11 residues. The germline gives CDR1 MDHEN, CDR2 SYDVKM. In nucleotides, the CDR3 is TGTGCCAGCAGTTTAGGGTGGGAAGCTTTCTTT. It codes for CASSLGWEAFF.

The chain combines TRBV24-1 with TRBJ2-3; D call uncertain. CDR1 and CDR2 from the germline V gene are KGHDR and SFDVKD. V lost 7 bases to trimming and J lost 2 bases, with 18 bases between them. This CDR3 is built from 16 residues. CDR3 residues: CATSEGSTTFTDTQYF. The CDR3 coding sequence is TGTGCCACCAGCGAAGGATCGACAACGTTCACAGATACGCAGTATTTT.

J is TRBJ2-1 and V is TRBV14, with 7 nucleotides matching TRBD1. This CDR3 has 15 amino acids. Germline V CDR1 and CDR2: SGHDN, FVKESK. V dropped 4 bases and J dropped 8; count of bases not matched to a gene: 11. Here the CDR3 reads CASSLSGTEADEQFF. Written as DNA, the CDR3 is TGTGCCAGCAGCCTGTCCGGGACAGAAGCCGATGAGCAGTTCTTC.

The rearrangement joins TRBV7-6 to TRBJ2-6; the D is unclear. Germline CDR1 is SGHVS and CDR2 is FNYEAQ. This CDR3 comprises 16 residues. Trimming left V 2 bases short and J 0 bases short, with 8 bases between. CDR3 amino acids: CASSLRPTSGANVLTF. The CDR3 bases are TGTGCCAGCAGCTTACGTCCTACCTCTGGGGCCAACGTCCTGACTTTC.

The rearrangement uses TRBV6-5 and TRBJ2-5; D may be TRBD2 (5 bases). V lost 2 bases and J lost 9, with 7 bases in between. This CDR3 comprises 11 residues. The germline V gene has CDR1 MNHEY and CDR2 SVGAGI. This CDR3 reads CASSYLGAQYF. The CDR3 nucleotides are TGTGCCAGCAGTTACCTCGGGGCCCAGTACTTC.

This clonotype has ten or more counts. The rearrangement links TRBV20-1 to TRBJ2-4; D not certain. V lost 3 bases to trimming and J lost 6 bases, with 12 bases between them. This CDR3 region has 13 residues. Per germline, CDR1 DFQATT and CDR2 SNEGSKA (reference sequence). In DNA form, the CDR3 reads TGCAGTGCTAGGGGCCCACCTTTAAACATTCAGTACTTC. It yields the protein CSARGPPLNIQYF.

This clonotype has only one observation. The chain uses TRBV20-1 and TRBJ1-2; TRBD1 matches 7 bases. The CDR3 spans 13 residues. The J segment lost 5 bases and the V segment lost 4 bases, leaving 7 bases of the junction unmatched. From germline, CDR1 is DFQATT and CDR2 SNEGSKA (reference sequence). CDR3 DNA: TGCAGTGCTAAACGACAGGGCTTTTATGGCTACACCTTC. It codes for CSAKRQGFYGYTF.